A single sample is the source of the 10 T cell receptor beta chains below, sequenced in a study of blood T cell repertoires in COVID-19. The data were produced by immunoSEQ multiplex PCR, yet TCRdb's version contains in-frame clones alone and is incomplete. The data show tens of thousands of clones, with around 80% seen just once and more than 25% held by the top ten. Sequencing was done on a sample of peripheral blood. These receptors were taken from a human donor in a cohort sampled during active COVID-19.

The V and J genes are TRBV9 and TRBJ2-7; 7 positions agree with TRBD2. Unmatched junction bases numbered 6, after V lost 0 bases and J lost 3 bases. Per germline, CDR1 SGDLS and CDR2 YYNGEE. The CDR3 totals 15 residues. The CDR3 DNA sequence: TGTGCCAGCAGCGTAGCTACTAGCGACTACTACGAGCAGTACTTC. This encodes CASSVATSDYYEQYF.

Worth noting for this clone: Other DNA sequences in this sample translate to the same CDR3. The chain has TRBV30 and TRBJ1-1; no definite D call. V was shortened by 0 bases and J by 5 bases, with 7 bases between the two germline ends. The V gene's germline CDR1 is GTSNPN and CDR2 SVGIG (reference sequence). This CDR3 is built from 12 residues. The CDR3 region is CAWSVGGTEAFF. The CDR3, as DNA: TGTGCCTGGAGTGTCGGAGGTACTGAAGCTTTCTTT. Drawing the rest from reference TRBV30 and TRBJ1-1, the complete variable domain is SQTIHQWPATLVQPVGSPLSLECTVEGTSNPNLYWYRQAAGRGLQLLFYSVGIGQISSEVPQNLSASRPQDRQFILSSKKLLLSDSGFYLCAWSVGGTEAFFGQGTRLTVV.

The rearrangement links TRBV3-1 (or the pseudogene TRBV3-2) to TRBJ1-1; no firm D call. This CDR3 is 12 amino acids long. V lost 4 bases, J lost 4 bases, and 7 bases lay in between. Per the germline V gene, CDR1 is LGHDT and CDR2 is YNNKEL (reference sequence). CDR3 sequence (DNA): TGTGCCAGCAGCCCCCCGGGCACTGAAGCTTTCTTT. Protein sequence: CASSPPGTEAFF.

The chain is built from TRBV27 and TRBJ1-5, with 9 nucleotides matching TRBD1. Germline lookup yields CDR1 MNHEY and CDR2 SMNVEV (reference sequence). V lost 3 bases and J lost 0; bases outside the gene matches: 6. CDR3 length equals 17 residues. In nucleotides, the CDR3 is TGTGCCAGCAGTTTGGCGCCGGGACAGGGTAGCAATCAGCCCCAGCATTTT. This translates into CASSLAPGQGSNQPQHF.

The chain carries TRBV7-9 and TRBJ2-1; D call uncertain. The V gene lost 5 bases and the J gene lost 7 bases, with 15 bases spanning the gap. The CDR3 runs to 14 residues. Germline CDR1 and CDR2: SEHNR and FQNEAQ (reference sequence). CDR3 sequence (DNA): TGTGCCAGCAGCCTTGAGCCTAGGTGGAATGAGCAGTTCTTC. Protein sequence: CASSLEPRWNEQFF.

The V and J genes are TRBV27 and TRBJ2-2; 11 bases match TRBD2. Germline values: CDR1 MNHEY, CDR2 SMNVEV (reference sequence). CDR3 length: 15 residues. V dropped 7 bases and J dropped 5; count of bases not matched to a gene: 6. In DNA, the CDR3 is TGTGCCAGCACCAAACTAGCGGGAGTGACCGGGGAGCTGTTTTTT. Translation: CASTKLAGVTGELFF.

This rearrangement joins TRBV19 to TRBJ2-7; 8 bases agree with TRBD1. The J segment lost 1 base and the V segment lost 3 bases, leaving 17 bases of the junction unmatched. The CDR3 contains 19 residues. CDR1 is LNHDA and CDR2 is SQIVND in the germline V gene (reference sequence). The chain's CDR3 is CASSIGFTGTGGGSYEQYF. For the CDR3, the DNA is TGTGCCAGTAGTATCGGCTTTACAGGGACAGGAGGAGGGTCCTACGAGCAGTACTTC.

This clone was seen a handful of times. The gene calls are TRBV4-1 and TRBJ1-5, with a tentative D call TRBD1 (6 bases). CDR1 and CDR2 (germline): MGHRA, YSYEKL. The CDR3 sequence is 15 residues long. Trimming left V 5 bases short and J 6 bases short, with 17 bases between. The CDR3: CASSSRLGAGQPQHF. CDR3 DNA sequence: TGCGCCAGCAGCTCGAGGTTGGGGGCGGGTCAGCCCCAGCATTTT.

The rearrangement joins TRBV6-5 to TRBJ1-6; D is unclear. CDR3 length: 14 amino acids. Trimming took 7 bases from V and 0 from J, leaving 7 bases between them. CDR1 and CDR2 from the germline V gene are MNHEY and SVGAGI. The CDR3 DNA sequence: TGTGCCAGCACAGAAAGCTCCTATAATTCACCCCTCCACTTT. This gives the protein CASTESSYNSPLHF.

CDR3 protein: CASRLDSRITEAFF. The CDR3 nucleotides are TGTGCCAGCAGATTGGACAGTAGGATCACTGAAGCTTTCTTT. The rearrangement joins TRBV6-5 to TRBJ1-1; TRBD1 might be the D (6 bases). V was pared by 6 bases and J by 4 bases, with 15 bases between. The germline CDR1 and CDR2 sequences are MNHEY and SVGAGI. The CDR3 consists of 14 residues.